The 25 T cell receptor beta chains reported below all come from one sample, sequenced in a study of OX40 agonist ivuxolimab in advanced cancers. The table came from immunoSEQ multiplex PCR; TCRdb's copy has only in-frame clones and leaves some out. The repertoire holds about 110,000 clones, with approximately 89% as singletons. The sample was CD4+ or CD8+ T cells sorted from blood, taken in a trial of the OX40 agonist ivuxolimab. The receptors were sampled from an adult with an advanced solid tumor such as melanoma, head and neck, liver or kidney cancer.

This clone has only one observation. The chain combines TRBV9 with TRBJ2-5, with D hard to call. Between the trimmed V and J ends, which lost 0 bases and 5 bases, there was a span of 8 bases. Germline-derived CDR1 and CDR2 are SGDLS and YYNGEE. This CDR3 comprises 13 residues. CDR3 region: CASSVGMMETQYF. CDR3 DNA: TGTGCCAGCAGCGTAGGGATGATGGAGACCCAGTACTTC.

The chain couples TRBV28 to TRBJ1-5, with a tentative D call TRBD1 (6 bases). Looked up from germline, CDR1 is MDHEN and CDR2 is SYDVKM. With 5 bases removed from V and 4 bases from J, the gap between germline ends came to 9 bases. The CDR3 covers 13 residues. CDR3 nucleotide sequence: TGTGCCAGCAGTAAGGACAGAAATCAGCCCCAGCATTTT. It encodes CASSKDRNQPQHF. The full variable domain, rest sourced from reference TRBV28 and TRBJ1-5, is DVKVTQSSRYLVKRTGEKVFLECVQDMDHENMFWYRQDPGLGLRLIYFSYDVKMKEKGDIPEGYSVSREKKERFSLILESASTNQTSMYLCASSKDRNQPQHFGDGTRLSIL.

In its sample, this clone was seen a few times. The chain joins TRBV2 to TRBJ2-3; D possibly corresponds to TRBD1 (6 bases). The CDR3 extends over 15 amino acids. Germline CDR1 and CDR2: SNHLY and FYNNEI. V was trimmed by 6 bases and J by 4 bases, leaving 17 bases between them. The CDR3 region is CASSRDKNGADTQYF. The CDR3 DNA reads TGTGCCAGCAGCAGGGACAAGAATGGCGCAGATACGCAGTATTTT.

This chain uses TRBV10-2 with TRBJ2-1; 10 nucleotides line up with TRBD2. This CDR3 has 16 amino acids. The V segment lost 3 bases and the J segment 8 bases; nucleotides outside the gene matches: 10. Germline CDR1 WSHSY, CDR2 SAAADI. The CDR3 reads CASSEGLSGGYDEQFF. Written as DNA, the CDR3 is TGCGCCAGCAGTGAAGGCCTTAGCGGGGGGTATGATGAGCAGTTCTTC.

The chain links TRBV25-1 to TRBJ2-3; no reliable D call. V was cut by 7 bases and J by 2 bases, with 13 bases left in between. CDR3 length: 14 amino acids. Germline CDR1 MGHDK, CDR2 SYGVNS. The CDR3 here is CASNKASLTDTQYF. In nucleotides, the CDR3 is TGTGCCAGCAATAAGGCATCCCTCACAGATACGCAGTATTTT.

The CDR3 DNA follows: TGCGCCAGCAGCTTGCGGCAGGCTAGTCGCACATACAATGAGCAGTTCTTC. It specifies CASSLRQASRTYNEQFF. The chain recombines TRBV5-1 with TRBJ2-1; D ambiguous. Germline lookup yields CDR1 SGHRS and CDR2 YFSETQ. V lost 1 base and J lost 4, with 18 bases in between. CDR3 length: 17 residues.

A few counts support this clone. The CDR3 loop is CASSGRDRAQYF. CDR3 nucleotides: TGTGCCAGCAGCGGCCGGGACAGGGCGCAGTATTTT. V gene TRBV7-2 combines with J gene TRBJ2-3; 9 bases align to TRBD1. The CDR3 is 12 residues long. The germline V gene has CDR1 SGHTA and CDR2 FQGNSA. V shed 5 bases and J 10 bases; nucleotides not matched to a gene: 4.

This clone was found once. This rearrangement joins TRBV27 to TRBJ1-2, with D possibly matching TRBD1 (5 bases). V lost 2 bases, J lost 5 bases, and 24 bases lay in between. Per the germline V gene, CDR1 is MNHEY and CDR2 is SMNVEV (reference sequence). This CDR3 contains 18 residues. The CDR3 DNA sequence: TGTGCCAGCAGTTTACAAGGGGCAGGGCCGGGCCTTGTTTATGGCTACACCTTC. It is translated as CASSLQGAGPGLVYGYTF.

CDR3 amino acids: CASSLGGTTFTDTQYF. The CDR3 DNA reads TGTGCCAGCAGCTTAGGCGGGACTACCTTCACAGATACGCAGTATTTT. This chain joins TRBV7-3 and TRBJ2-3; 7 bases match TRBD2. The CDR3 covers 16 residues. J lost 2 bases, V lost 2 bases, and 7 bases had no gene match. From germline, CDR1 is SGHTA and CDR2 FQGTGA.

CDR3 sequence (DNA): TGTGCCTGGATCAGAGGGAGGGGAACTGAAGCTTTCTTT. This encodes CAWIRGRGTEAFF. The V and J genes are TRBV30 and TRBJ1-1, with D possibly being TRBD1 (5 bases). The CDR3 totals 13 residues. From germline, CDR1 is GTSNPN and CDR2 SVGIG (reference sequence). V dropped 4 bases and J dropped 5 bases, with 14 bases sitting between them. Supplemented by reference TRBV30 and TRBJ1-1, the full variable domain reads SQTIHQWPATLVQPVGSPLSLECTVEGTSNPNLYWYRQAAGRGLQLLFYSVGIGQISSEVPQNLSASRPQDRQFILSSKKLLLSDSGFYLCAWIRGRGTEAFFGQGTRLTVV.

The CDR3 sequence is CATGTSGSNEQFF. CDR3 sequence (DNA): TGTGCCACTGGGACTAGCGGGAGCAATGAGCAGTTCTTC. The rearrangement joins TRBV6-5 to TRBJ2-1, with 14 positions matching TRBD2. Germline assignment: CDR1 MNHEY and CDR2 SVGAGI. Losses at the gene ends were 10 bases for V and 6 bases for J; bases not matched to a gene: 2. The CDR3 is 13 amino acids.

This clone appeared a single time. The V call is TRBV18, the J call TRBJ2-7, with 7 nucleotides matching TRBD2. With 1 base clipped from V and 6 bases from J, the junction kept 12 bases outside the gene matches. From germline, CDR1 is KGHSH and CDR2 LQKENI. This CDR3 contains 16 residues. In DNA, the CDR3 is TGTGCCAGCTCACCACTGTACGCGGGAGAGTCACTCGAGCAGTACTTC. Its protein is CASSPLYAGESLEQYF.

The CDR3 spells CASSLESGANVLTF. DNA for the CDR3: TGCGCCAGCAGCTTGGAATCTGGGGCCAACGTCCTGACTTTC. The chain carries TRBV5-1 and TRBJ2-6; D not certain. Germline CDR1 reads SGHRS; CDR2 reads YFSETQ. The CDR3 loop spans 14 amino acids. Trimming took off 0 bases at V and 1 base at J, with 2 bases between the two ends.

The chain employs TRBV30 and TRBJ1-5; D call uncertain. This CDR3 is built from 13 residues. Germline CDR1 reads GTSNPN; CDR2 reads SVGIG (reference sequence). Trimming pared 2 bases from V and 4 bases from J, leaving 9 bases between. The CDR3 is CAWSWQENQPQHF. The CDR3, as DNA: TGTGCCTGGAGTTGGCAGGAGAATCAGCCCCAGCATTTT.

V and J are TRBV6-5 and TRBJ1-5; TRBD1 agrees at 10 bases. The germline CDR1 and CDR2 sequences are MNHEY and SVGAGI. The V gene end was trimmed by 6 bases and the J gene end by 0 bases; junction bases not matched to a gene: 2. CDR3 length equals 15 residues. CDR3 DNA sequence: TGTGCCAGCAGGAGACAGGGGGCTAGCAATCAGCCCCAGCATTTT. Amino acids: CASRRQGASNQPQHF.

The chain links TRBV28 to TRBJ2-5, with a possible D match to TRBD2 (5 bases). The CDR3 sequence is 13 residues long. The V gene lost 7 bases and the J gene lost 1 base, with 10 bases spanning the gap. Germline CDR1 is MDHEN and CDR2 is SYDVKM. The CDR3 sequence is CASTSTSQETQYF. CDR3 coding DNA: TGTGCCAGCACTTCTACTAGCCAAGAGACCCAGTACTTC.

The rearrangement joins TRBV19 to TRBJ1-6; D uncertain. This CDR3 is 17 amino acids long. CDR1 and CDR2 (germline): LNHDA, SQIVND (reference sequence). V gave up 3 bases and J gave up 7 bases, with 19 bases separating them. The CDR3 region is CASSMSQALGRNSPLHF. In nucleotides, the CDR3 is TGTGCCAGTAGTATGAGCCAGGCCCTGGGTCGCAATTCACCCCTCCACTTT.

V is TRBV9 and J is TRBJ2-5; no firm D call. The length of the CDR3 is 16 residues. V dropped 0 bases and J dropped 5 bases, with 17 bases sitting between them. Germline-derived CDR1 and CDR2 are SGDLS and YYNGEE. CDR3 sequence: CASSVESSIPMETQYF. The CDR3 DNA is TGTGCCAGCAGCGTAGAAAGCAGCATCCCAATGGAGACCCAGTACTTC.

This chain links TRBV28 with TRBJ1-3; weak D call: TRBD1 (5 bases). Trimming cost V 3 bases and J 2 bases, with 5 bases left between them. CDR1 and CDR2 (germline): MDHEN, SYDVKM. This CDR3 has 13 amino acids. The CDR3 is CASSLGAGNTIYF. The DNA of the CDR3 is TGTGCCAGCAGTTTGGGGGCTGGAAACACCATATATTTT. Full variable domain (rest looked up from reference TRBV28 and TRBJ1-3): DVKVTQSSRYLVKRTGEKVFLECVQDMDHENMFWYRQDPGLGLRLIYFSYDVKMKEKGDIPEGYSVSREKKERFSLILESASTNQTSMYLCASSLGAGNTIYFGEGSWLTVV.

The CDR3 DNA is TGTGCCGCTGCTAGCAGATACTACAATGAGCAGTTCTTC. This codes for CAAASRYYNEQFF. This chain connects TRBV19 to TRBJ2-1; perhaps TRBD2 as D (5 bases). Germline-derived CDR1 and CDR2 are LNHDA and SQIVND (reference sequence). This CDR3 has 13 residues. Deletions cut 11 bases from V and 3 bases from J, with 14 bases between.

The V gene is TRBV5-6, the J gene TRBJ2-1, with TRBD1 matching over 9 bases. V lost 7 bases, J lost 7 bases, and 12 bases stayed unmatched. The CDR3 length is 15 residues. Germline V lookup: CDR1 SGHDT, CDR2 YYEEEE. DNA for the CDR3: TGTGCCAGCTACAGGGGGCCCACGGTGGGAAATGAGCAGTTCTTC. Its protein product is CASYRGPTVGNEQFF.

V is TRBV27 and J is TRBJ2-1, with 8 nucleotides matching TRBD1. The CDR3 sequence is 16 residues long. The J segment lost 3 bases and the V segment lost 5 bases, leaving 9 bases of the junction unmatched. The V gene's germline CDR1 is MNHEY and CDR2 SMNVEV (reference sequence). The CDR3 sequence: CASSPSSDRVYNEQFF. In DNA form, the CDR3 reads TGTGCCAGCAGTCCCTCTTCGGACAGGGTCTACAATGAGCAGTTCTTC.

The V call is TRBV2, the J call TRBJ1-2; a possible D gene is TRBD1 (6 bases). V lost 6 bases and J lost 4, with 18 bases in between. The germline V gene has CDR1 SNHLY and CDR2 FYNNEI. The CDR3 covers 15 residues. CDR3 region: CASSHRVLNSYGYTF. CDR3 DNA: TGTGCCAGCAGCCACAGGGTTCTCAATAGCTATGGCTACACCTTC.

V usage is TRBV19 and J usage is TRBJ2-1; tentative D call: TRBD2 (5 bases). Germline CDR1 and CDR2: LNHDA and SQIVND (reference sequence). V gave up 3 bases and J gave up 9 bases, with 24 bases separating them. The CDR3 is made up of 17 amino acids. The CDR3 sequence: CASSILLSKRPHGEQFF. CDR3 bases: TGTGCCAGTAGTATCTTACTATCGAAGCGGCCCCATGGTGAGCAGTTCTTC.

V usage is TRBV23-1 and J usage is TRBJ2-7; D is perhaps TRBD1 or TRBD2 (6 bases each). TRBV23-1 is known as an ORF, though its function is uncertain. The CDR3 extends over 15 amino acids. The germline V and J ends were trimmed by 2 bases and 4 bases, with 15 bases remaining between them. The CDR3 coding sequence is TGCGCCAGCAGTCAAACCAGGGGACTTACATACGAGCAGTACTTC. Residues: CASSQTRGLTYEQYF.